Following are 18 T cell receptor beta chains from one sample sequenced in a study of T cell changes during pregnancy in multiple sclerosis. TCRdb's table, derived via immunoSEQ multiplex PCR, lists solely in-frame clones and lacks some. The data contain roughly 30,000 clones, 70% to 90% of them singletons. The specimen was CD8+ T cells from peripheral blood mononuclear cells, collected before pregnancy. These receptors originate from a female donor with multiple sclerosis, enrolled in a pregnancy study.

V gene TRBV7-9 combines with J gene TRBJ1-1; D gene unclear. Germline V gene sequence: CDR1 SEHNR, CDR2 FQNEAQ (reference sequence). V was shortened by 7 bases and J by 1 base, with 7 bases between the two germline ends. This CDR3 contains 12 residues. CDR3 sequence reads: CASISGNTEAFF. In DNA form, the CDR3 reads TGTGCCAGCATCAGTGGGAACACTGAAGCTTTCTTT.

As for this clone: The junction departs from germline at one end; a sequencing error may be responsible. This sequence joins TRBV15 and TRBJ1-6; D is unresolved. CDR3 length equals 14 residues. CDR1 is LNHNV, CDR2 YYDKDF, per germline (reference sequence). CDR3 loop: CAARRGEDNSPLHF. CDR3 in DNA: TGTGCCGCCAGGCGGGGAGAAGATAATTCACCCCTCCACTTT.

The chain couples TRBV11-2 to TRBJ2-2; the match to TRBD1 covers 12 bases. Unmatched junction bases numbered 10, after V lost 5 bases and J lost 3 bases. The CDR3 runs to 18 residues. The germline CDR1 and CDR2 sequences are SGHAT and FQNNGV. The CDR3 loop is CASSPGTGGVGDTGELFF. The CDR3 DNA reads as TGTGCCAGCAGCCCCGGGACAGGGGGCGTCGGGGACACCGGGGAGCTGTTTTTT.

The chain combines TRBV6-4 with TRBJ1-2; D might be TRBD1 (5 bases). V was cut by 3 bases and J by 7 bases, with 12 bases left in between. Germline V CDR1 and CDR2: MRHNA, SNTAGT. The CDR3 consists of 13 residues. CDR3 DNA sequence: TGTGCCAGCAGTGAGGGGGAGGGCGGTGGCTACACCTTC. Protein product: CASSEGEGGGYTF.

The chain joins TRBV5-1 to TRBJ1-1; D not resolved. Trimming stripped 0 bases from V and 10 bases from J, with 13 bases between. CDR1 SGHRS and CDR2 YFSETQ come from the germline V gene. The CDR3 has 13 amino acids. The DNA for the CDR3 is TGCGCCAGCAGCTTGGTTGGGAGTACGTTAGCTTTCTTT. Its protein is CASSLVGSTLAFF. Looking up the rest from reference TRBV5-1 and TRBJ1-1 gives the full variable domain: KAGVTQTPRYLIKTRGQQVTLSCSPISGHRSVSWYQQTPGQGLQFLFEYFSETQRNKGNFPGRFSGRQFSNSRSEMNVSTLELGDSALYLCASSLVGSTLAFFGQGTRLTVV.

V is TRBV10-3 and J is TRBJ1-1; no clear D. The V gene lost 8 bases and the J gene lost 0 bases, with 10 bases spanning the gap. The CDR3 contains 13 residues. Germline CDR1 reads ENHRY; CDR2 reads SYGVKD. CDR3 region: CAIGPDMNTEAFF. CDR3 sequence (DNA): TGTGCCATCGGCCCAGACATGAACACTGAAGCTTTCTTT.

The chain combines TRBV6-1 with TRBJ2-5, with 12 bases matching TRBD2. This CDR3 contains 15 residues. CDR1 is MNHNS, CDR2 SASEGT, per germline. J was trimmed by 1 base and V by 6 bases; bases with no gene match: 3. The CDR3 nucleotides read TGTGCCAGCAGCACTAGCGGGGGGACCCAAGAGACCCAGTACTTC. It is translated as CASSTSGGTQETQYF.

J is TRBJ1-3 and V is TRBV28; D is undetermined. The CDR3 covers 14 residues. Germline V lookup: CDR1 MDHEN, CDR2 SYDVKM. Trimming pared 2 bases from V and 0 bases from J, leaving 5 bases between. CDR3 nucleotides: TGTGCCAGCAGTTTACTTAGCTCTGGAAACACCATATATTTT. As protein: CASSLLSSGNTIYF.

This clone was observed once. The chain joins TRBV27 to TRBJ2-1, with 9 bases aligning to TRBD2. Germline V gene sequence: CDR1 MNHEY, CDR2 SMNVEV (reference sequence). V was pared by 2 bases and J by 7 bases, with 9 bases of the junction left unmatched. This CDR3 is 16 amino acids long. In DNA, the CDR3 is TGTGCCAGCAGTTTAGTCGGCGGGGGGGCCGTAAATGAGCAGTTCTTC. Encoded protein: CASSLVGGGAVNEQFF.

The chain recombines TRBV5-6 with TRBJ1-3; D not resolved. From germline, CDR1 is SGHDT and CDR2 YYEEEE. Trimming removed 2 bases from V and 4 bases from J, with 7 bases in between. The CDR3 has 13 residues. CDR3 sequence reads: CASSLTGGNTIYF. The CDR3 DNA sequence: TGTGCCAGCAGCTTAACGGGAGGAAACACCATATATTTT.

This chain links TRBV29-1 with TRBJ1-1, with 8 nucleotides matching TRBD1. Germline V CDR1 and CDR2: SQVTM, ANQGSEA. This CDR3 is 14 amino acids long. V gave up 8 bases and J gave up 2 bases; unmatched junction bases: 10. CDR3 nucleotide sequence: TGCAGCTCAGGGGGCTGGGGTGGAAACACTGAAGCTTTCTTT. Residues: CSSGGWGGNTEAFF.

This sequence joins TRBV4-1 and TRBJ2-2; TRBD2 matches 11 bases. With 0 bases clipped from V and 5 bases from J, the junction kept 5 bases outside the gene matches. Germline values: CDR1 MGHRA, CDR2 YSYEKL. The CDR3 spans 17 residues. CDR3 region: CASSQDTSGGVTGELFF. The CDR3 DNA reads TGCGCCAGCAGCCAAGACACTAGCGGGGGAGTAACCGGGGAGCTGTTTTTT.

The gene calls are TRBV27 and TRBJ2-7, with 10 bases that match TRBD2. The length of the CDR3 is 15 residues. The ends lost 6 bases at V and 3 bases at J; junction bases unmatched: 8. Germline values: CDR1 MNHEY, CDR2 SMNVEV (reference sequence). For the CDR3, the DNA is TGTGCCAGCAGCCATTCGGGACTAGCGAGCTACGAGCAGTACTTC. It yields the protein CASSHSGLASYEQYF.

The genes are TRBV6-5 and TRBJ2-2, with TRBD2 matching 7 bases. Germline V lookup: CDR1 MNHEY, CDR2 SVGAGI. The V and J ends lost 4 bases and 7 bases, in that order; junction bases with no gene match: 12. CDR3 length: 16 amino acids. CDR3 region: CASSSRTSSGYGELFF. CDR3 coding DNA: TGTGCCAGCAGTTCCAGGACTAGTTCTGGATACGGGGAGCTGTTTTTT.

The rearrangement links TRBV12-2 to TRBJ1-4; the tabulated D call, TRBD1, remains unverified against the DNA. TRBV12-2 counts as a pseudogene. The CDR3 has 14 amino acids. CDR3 in DNA: TGTGCAAGTCGCTTACGGGGGACAGATGAAAAACTGTTTTTT. The encoded protein is CASRLRGTDEKLFF.

The chain links TRBV7-9 to TRBJ2-7, with 7 positions matching TRBD1. The V gene's germline CDR1 is SEHNR and CDR2 FQNEAQ (reference sequence). The CDR3 consists of 12 residues. J lost 3 bases, V lost 5 bases, and 1 base had no gene match. The CDR3 region has the DNA TGTGCCAGCAGCCCAGGGGGCTACGAGCAGTACTTC. Translation: CASSPGGYEQYF.

V and J are TRBV7-9 and TRBJ1-5; TRBD1 is a possible D gene (5 bases). CDR3 length: 16 amino acids. Trimming removed 7 bases at V and 2 bases at J, with 18 bases between. Germline V lookup: CDR1 SEHNR, CDR2 FQNEAQ (reference sequence). The DNA of the CDR3 is TGTGCCAGCACCAACCCCCAGGGTCGAGGCAATCAGCCCCAGCATTTT. Translated: CASTNPQGRGNQPQHF. Together with reference TRBV7-9 and TRBJ1-5, the CDR3 gives the full variable domain: DTGVSQNPRHKITKRGQNVTFRCDPISEHNRLYWYRQTLGQGPEFLTYFQNEAQLEKSRLLSDRFSAERPKGSFSTLEIQRTEQGDSAMYLCASTNPQGRGNQPQHFGDGTRLSIL.

This sequence joins TRBV10-3 and TRBJ1-5; 8 bases align to TRBD1. Trimming at V came to 0 bases and at J to 0 bases, leaving 10 bases not matched to a gene. Germline V CDR1 and CDR2: ENHRY, SYGVKD. This CDR3 has 19 residues. Here the CDR3 reads CAISESIRTGGYSNQPQHF. CDR3 DNA sequence: TGTGCCATCAGTGAGTCGATACGAACAGGGGGATATAGCAATCAGCCCCAGCATTTT.